The entry below gives a single T cell receptor beta chain sequence along with its context. The sample comes from a study of T cells in Graves' hyperthyroidism and ophthalmopathy. Background on the study: It was at initial diagnosis, before any treatment, that peripheral blood was collected.

Amplified TCR beta CDR3 regions came from RNA transcripts. The TCR CDR3 first-round RT-PCR relied on the HTBI primer set. From the multiplex PCR reads, TCRdb called clonotypes with MiXCR, one entry per CDR3 protein. The sample carries under 650,000 distinct CDR3 sequences, about 17% recorded once. The CDR3 is 13 amino acids. Trimming removed 6 bases from V and 5 bases from J, with 10 bases in between. Reasons for excluding patients were uncontrolled infection, other autoimmune disease, pregnancy or lactation. The material sequenced was blood. The sequence was obtained from a woman in her 30s with Graves' hyperthyroidism. This sequence joins TRBV12-3 or TRBV12-4 and TRBJ2-2; D unresolved. CDR3 amino acids: CASSDIRTGELFF. The DNA for the CDR3 is TGTGCCAGCAGCGATATTAGGACCGGGGAGCTGTTTTTT.